What follows are 13 T cell receptor beta chains derived from one specimen sequenced in a study of CD4 and CD8 cells across lung adenocarcinoma regions. TCRdb re-derived calls from the PCR reads in MiXCR, one entry per CDR3 protein. Of thousands of distinct CDR3 sequences detected, less than 55% appear once; the ten largest clones hold less than 97%. Sample: CD8+ T cells from the center of a lung tumor. These receptor sequences come from a male donor with lung adenocarcinoma. The CD4 and CD8 labels of this study may be unreliable.

The chain couples TRBV5-6 to TRBJ2-5, with 9 bases lining up with TRBD2. Per germline, CDR1 SGHDT and CDR2 YYEEEE. V shed 0 bases, J shed 4 bases, and the junction held 7 bases outside the gene matches. This CDR3 region has 16 residues. CDR3 region: CASSLVRSGSRETQYF. As DNA, the CDR3 is TGTGCCAGCAGCTTGGTTCGTAGCGGGAGTAGAGAGACCCAGTACTTC.

This clonotype has only one observation. The chain recombines TRBV7-6 with TRBJ2-2; 7 bases fit TRBD2. The CDR3 runs to 16 residues. V lost 1 base to trimming and J lost 3 bases; unmatched junction nucleotides: 5. Per the germline V gene, CDR1 is SGHVS and CDR2 is FNYEAQ. CDR3 loop: CASSLVVSGYTGELFF. Written as DNA, the CDR3 is TGTGCCAGCAGCTTAGTAGTTAGCGGGTACACCGGGGAGCTGTTTTTT.

The V and J genes are TRBV6-1 and TRBJ2-5, with TRBD2 identical over 11 bases. Germline V lookup: CDR1 MNHNS, CDR2 SASEGT. Trimming removed 6 bases from V and 11 bases from J; junction bases left unmatched: 14. The CDR3 consists of 15 residues. The CDR3 DNA is TGTGCCAGCAGGAACGAGCTAGCGGGAGGCCCCCAGCAGTACTTC. It yields the protein CASRNELAGGPQQYF.

Only a few counts were recorded for this clonotype. DNA for the CDR3: TGTGCCAGCAGCACAAGAGTAGGGGGGGAGCTGTTTTTT. Amino acid sequence: CASSTRVGGELFF. The chain combines TRBV7-2 with TRBJ2-2; D is uncertain. Trimming removed 5 bases at V and 8 bases at J, with 12 bases between. This CDR3 has 13 residues. Germline loops: CDR1 SGHTA, CDR2 FQGNSA.

A single count supports this clonotype. The chain joins TRBV23-1 to TRBJ2-1; unclear D gene. The J call is in doubt because the DNA end fits TRBJ2-5 better. TRBV23-1 counts as an open reading frame of uncertain function. The CDR3 has 11 residues. The CDR3 DNA reads as TGCGCCAGCAGTCAATGGTGGGGCCAGTACTTC. Amino acid sequence: CASSQWWGQYF.

Notes on this clonotype: Mismatch with germline at one junction end may stem from a read error. The chain employs TRBV6-1 and TRBJ2-3; D is possibly TRBD2 (6 bases). The V gene's germline CDR1 is MNHNS and CDR2 SASEGT. The CDR3 spans 15 residues. The CDR3 loop reads CASSDGHGSPDTQYF. For the CDR3, the DNA is TGTGCCAGCAGCGATGGACACGGGAGCCCAGATACCCAGTATTTC.

The V call is TRBV6-1, the J call TRBJ2-1; TRBD1 is a possible D gene (6 bases). Looked up from germline, CDR1 is MNHNS and CDR2 is SASEGT. The CDR3 is 15 residues long. V shed 5 bases and J shed 6 bases, with 17 bases lying between them. The CDR3 DNA reads TGTGCCAGCAGTAGCCAGGGGATACGTGGCAATGAGCAGTTCTTC. Protein product: CASSSQGIRGNEQFF.

This clonotype was seen repeatedly, ten times or more. This rearrangement joins TRBV6-5 to TRBJ1-1; the D gene is possibly TRBD1 (6 bases). Looked up from germline, CDR1 is MNHEY and CDR2 is SVGAGI. CDR3 length equals 13 residues. V lost 0 bases to trimming and J lost 8 bases, with 10 bases between them. CDR3: CASSYSGGIEAFF. The CDR3 DNA is TGTGCCAGCAGTTACTCAGGGGGAATAGAAGCTTTCTTT.

This clonotype was counted between two and nine times. V and J are TRBV24-1 and TRBJ2-2; D unclear. This CDR3 has 14 residues. The V and J ends lost 5 bases and 4 bases respectively, with 10 bases between them. Germline CDR1 is KGHDR and CDR2 is SFDVKD. The CDR3 sequence: CATSAQSPTGELFF. The CDR3 nucleotides are TGTGCCACCAGTGCTCAGAGTCCCACCGGGGAGCTGTTTTTT.

The rearrangement uses TRBV6-1 and TRBJ1-2; the D gene is possibly TRBD1 (5 bases). Trimming removed 4 bases from V and 4 bases from J, with 10 bases in between. The CDR3 is made up of 13 amino acids. CDR1 is MNHNS and CDR2 is SASEGT in the germline V gene. The CDR3 bases are TGTGCCAGCAGTGTGACGGGGACCTATGGCTACACCTTC. It codes for CASSVTGTYGYTF.

Notes on this clonotype: At one end, the junction sequence differs from germline, possibly due to a read error. The rearrangement links TRBV27 to TRBJ1-1, with D hard to call. Germline assignment: CDR1 MNHEY and CDR2 SMNVEV (reference sequence). This CDR3 spans 13 amino acids. CDR3 protein: CASSFQGGTGAFF. The CDR3 bases are TGTGCCAGCAGTTTCCAAGGCGGCACTGGAGCTTTCTTT.

This clonotype was observed many times. This chain uses TRBV10-2 with TRBJ2-7, with 7 bases that match TRBD1. The CDR3 extends over 15 amino acids. Per the germline V gene, CDR1 is WSHSY and CDR2 is SAAADI. The V segment lost 0 bases and the J segment 3 bases; nucleotides outside the gene matches: 5. The CDR3 protein is CASSESPGQLYEQYF. In DNA, the CDR3 is TGCGCCAGCAGTGAGTCCCCGGGACAGCTCTACGAGCAGTACTTC.

In its sample, this clonotype was seen a few times. The rearrangement joins TRBV6-5 to TRBJ1-2; D is possibly TRBD1 (5 bases). The CDR3 loop spans 13 amino acids. The germline V gene encodes CDR1 MNHEY and CDR2 SVGAGI. Trimming removed 2 bases at V and 2 bases at J, with 6 bases between. The CDR3, as DNA: TGTGCCAGCAGTTACCCAGGGAACTATGGCTACACCTTC. It codes for CASSYPGNYGYTF.